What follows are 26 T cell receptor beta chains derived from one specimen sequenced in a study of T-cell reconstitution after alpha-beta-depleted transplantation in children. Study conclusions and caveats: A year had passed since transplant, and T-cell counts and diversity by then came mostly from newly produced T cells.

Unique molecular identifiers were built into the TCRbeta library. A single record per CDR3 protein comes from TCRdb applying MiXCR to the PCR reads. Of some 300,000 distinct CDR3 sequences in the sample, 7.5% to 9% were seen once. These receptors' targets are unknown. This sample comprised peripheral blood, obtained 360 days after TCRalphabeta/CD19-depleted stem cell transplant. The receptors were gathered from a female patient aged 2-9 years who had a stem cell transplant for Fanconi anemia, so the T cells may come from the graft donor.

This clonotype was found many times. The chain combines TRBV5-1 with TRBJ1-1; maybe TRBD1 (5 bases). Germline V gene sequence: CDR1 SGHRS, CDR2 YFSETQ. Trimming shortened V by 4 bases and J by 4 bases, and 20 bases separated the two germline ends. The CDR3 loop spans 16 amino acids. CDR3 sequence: CASSPGAGTLGTEAFF. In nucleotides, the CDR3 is TGCGCCAGCAGCCCTGGAGCAGGGACCCTCGGCACTGAAGCTTTCTTT.

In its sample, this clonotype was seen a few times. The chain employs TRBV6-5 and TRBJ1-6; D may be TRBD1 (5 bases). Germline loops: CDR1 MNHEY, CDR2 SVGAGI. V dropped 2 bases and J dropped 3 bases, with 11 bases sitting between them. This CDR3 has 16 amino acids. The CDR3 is CASSYAAGNYNSPLHF. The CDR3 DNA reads TGTGCCAGCAGTTACGCGGCAGGGAACTATAATTCACCCCTCCACTTT.

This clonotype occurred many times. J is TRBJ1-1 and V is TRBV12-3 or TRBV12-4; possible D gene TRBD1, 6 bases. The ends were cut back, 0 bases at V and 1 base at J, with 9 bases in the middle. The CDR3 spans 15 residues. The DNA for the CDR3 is TGTGCCAGCAGTTTAGCAGGGGGGGCGAACACTGAAGCTTTCTTT. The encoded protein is CASSLAGGANTEAFF.

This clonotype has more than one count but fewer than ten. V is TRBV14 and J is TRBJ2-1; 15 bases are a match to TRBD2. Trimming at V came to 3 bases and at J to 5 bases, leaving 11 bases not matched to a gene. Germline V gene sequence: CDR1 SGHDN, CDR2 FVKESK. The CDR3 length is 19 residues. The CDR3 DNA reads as TGTGCCAGCAGCCATATTTATGGACTAGCGGGAGGGCCGGACAATGAGCAGTTCTTC. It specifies CASSHIYGLAGGPDNEQFF. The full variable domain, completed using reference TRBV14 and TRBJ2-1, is EAGVTQFPSHSVIEKGQTVTLRCDPISGHDNLYWYRRVMGKEIKFLLHFVKESKQDESGMPNNRFLAERTGGTYSTLKVQPAELEDSGVYFCASSHIYGLAGGPDNEQFFGPGTRLTVL.

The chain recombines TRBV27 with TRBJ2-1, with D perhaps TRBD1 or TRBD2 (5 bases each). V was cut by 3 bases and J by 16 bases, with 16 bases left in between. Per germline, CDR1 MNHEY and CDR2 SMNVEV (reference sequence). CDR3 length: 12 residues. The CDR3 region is CASSFPNGDRFF. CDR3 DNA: TGTGCCAGCAGTTTCCCTAACGGGGACCGTTTCTTC.

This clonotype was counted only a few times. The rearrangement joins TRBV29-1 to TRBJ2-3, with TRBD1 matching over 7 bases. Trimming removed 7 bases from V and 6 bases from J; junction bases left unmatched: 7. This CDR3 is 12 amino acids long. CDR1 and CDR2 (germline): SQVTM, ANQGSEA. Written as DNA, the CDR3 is TGCAGCGGACAGGGTAATGCGGATACGCAGTATTTT. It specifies CSGQGNADTQYF.

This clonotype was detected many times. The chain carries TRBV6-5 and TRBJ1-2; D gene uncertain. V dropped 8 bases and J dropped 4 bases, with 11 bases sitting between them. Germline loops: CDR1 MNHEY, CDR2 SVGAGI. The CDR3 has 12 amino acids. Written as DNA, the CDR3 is TGTGCCAGCTCCCGGGCCTCCTATGGCTACACCTTC. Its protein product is CASSRASYGYTF.

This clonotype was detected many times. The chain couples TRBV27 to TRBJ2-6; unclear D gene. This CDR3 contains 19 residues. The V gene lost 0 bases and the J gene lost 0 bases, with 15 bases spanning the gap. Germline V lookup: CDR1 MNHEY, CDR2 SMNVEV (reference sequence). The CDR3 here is CASSLSSPTGLSGANVLTF. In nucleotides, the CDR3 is TGTGCCAGCAGTTTATCGTCCCCGACTGGGCTCTCTGGGGCCAACGTCCTGACTTTC.

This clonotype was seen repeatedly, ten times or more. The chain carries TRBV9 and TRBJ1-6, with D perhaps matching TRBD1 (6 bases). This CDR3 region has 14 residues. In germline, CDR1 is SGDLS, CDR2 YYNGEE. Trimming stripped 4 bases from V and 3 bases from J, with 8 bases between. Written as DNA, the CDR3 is TGTGCCAGCAGCCAGGACAGCTATAATTCACCCCTCCACTTT. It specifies CASSQDSYNSPLHF.

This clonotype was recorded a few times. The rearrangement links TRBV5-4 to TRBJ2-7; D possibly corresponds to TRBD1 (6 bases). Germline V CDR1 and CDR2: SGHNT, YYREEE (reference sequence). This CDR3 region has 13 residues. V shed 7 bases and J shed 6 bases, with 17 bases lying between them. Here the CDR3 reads CASRRDQGSEQYF. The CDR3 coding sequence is TGTGCCAGCCGCCGGGACCAGGGGTCCGAGCAGTACTTC.

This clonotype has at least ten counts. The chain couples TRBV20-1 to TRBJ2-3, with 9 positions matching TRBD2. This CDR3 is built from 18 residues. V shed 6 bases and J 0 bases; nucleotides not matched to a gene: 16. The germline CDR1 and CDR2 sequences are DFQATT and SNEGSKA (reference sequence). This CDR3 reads CSAAPPAGGTSSTDTQYF. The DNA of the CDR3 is TGCAGTGCCGCCCCCCCAGCGGGGGGAACTAGTAGCACAGATACGCAGTATTTT.

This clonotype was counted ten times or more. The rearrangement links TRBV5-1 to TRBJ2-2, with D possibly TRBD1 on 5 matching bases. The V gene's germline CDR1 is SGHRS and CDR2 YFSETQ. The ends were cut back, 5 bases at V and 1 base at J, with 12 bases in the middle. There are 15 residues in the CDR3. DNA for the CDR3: TGCGCCAGCAGAGCCCAGGGTGTGAACACCGGGGAGCTGTTTTTT. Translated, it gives CASRAQGVNTGELFF. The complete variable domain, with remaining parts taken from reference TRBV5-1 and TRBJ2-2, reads KAGVTQTPRYLIKTRGQQVTLSCSPISGHRSVSWYQQTPGQGLQFLFEYFSETQRNKGNFPGRFSGRQFSNSRSEMNVSTLELGDSALYLCASRAQGVNTGELFFGEGSRLTVL.

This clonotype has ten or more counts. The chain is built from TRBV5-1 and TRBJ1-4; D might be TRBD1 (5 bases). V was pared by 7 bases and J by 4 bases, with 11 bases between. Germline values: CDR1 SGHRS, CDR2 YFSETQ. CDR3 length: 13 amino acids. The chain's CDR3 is CASRGTVNEKLFF. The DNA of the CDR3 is TGCGCCAGCCGCGGGACGGTTAATGAAAAACTGTTTTTT.

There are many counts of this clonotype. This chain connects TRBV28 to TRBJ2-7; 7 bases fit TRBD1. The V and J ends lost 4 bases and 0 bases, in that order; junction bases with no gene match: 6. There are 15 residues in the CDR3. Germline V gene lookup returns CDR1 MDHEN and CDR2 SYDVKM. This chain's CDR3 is CASSSYRDSSYEQYV. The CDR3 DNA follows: TGTGCCAGCAGTTCATACAGGGACAGCTCCTACGAGCAGTACGTC.

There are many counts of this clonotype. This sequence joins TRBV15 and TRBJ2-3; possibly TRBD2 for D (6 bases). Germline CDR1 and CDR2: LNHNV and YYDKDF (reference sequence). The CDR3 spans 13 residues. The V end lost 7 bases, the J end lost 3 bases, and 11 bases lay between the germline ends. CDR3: CATTEGVTDTQYF. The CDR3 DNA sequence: TGTGCCACCACGGAGGGAGTTACAGATACGCAGTATTTT.

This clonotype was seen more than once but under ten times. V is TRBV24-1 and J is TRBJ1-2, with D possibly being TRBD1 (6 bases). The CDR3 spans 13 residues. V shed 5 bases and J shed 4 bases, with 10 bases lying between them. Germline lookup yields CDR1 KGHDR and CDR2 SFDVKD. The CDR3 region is CATSASDSYGYTF. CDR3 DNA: TGTGCCACCAGTGCCTCGGACAGCTATGGCTACACCTTC.

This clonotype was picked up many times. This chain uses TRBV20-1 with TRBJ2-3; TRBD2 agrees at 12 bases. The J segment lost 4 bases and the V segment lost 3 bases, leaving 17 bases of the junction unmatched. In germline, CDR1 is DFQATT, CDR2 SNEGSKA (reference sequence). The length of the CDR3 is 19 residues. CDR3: CSARVSSGGAADPPDTQYF. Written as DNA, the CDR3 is TGCAGTGCTAGGGTCTCTAGCGGGGGGGCAGCCGACCCCCCAGATACGCAGTATTTT.

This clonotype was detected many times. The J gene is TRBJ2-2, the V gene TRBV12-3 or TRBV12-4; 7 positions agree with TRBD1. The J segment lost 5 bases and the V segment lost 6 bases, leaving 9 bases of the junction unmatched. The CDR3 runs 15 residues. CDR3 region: CASRGQWIVTGELFF. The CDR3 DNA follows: TGTGCCAGCAGGGGACAGTGGATCGTGACCGGGGAGCTGTTTTTT.

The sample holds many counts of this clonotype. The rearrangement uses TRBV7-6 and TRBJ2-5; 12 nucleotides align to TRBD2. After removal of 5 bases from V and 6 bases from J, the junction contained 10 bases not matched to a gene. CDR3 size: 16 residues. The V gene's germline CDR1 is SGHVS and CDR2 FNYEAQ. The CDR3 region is CASSTRTSGEQKTQYF. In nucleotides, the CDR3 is TGTGCCAGCAGCACTAGGACTAGCGGGGAGCAGAAGACCCAGTACTTC.

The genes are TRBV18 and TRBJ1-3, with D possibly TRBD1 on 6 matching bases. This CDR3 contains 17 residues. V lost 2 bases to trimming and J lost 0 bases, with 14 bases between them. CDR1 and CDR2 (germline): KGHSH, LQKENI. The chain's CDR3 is CASSPTTGGSSGNTIYF. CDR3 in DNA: TGTGCCAGCTCACCAACGACAGGTGGGAGCTCTGGAAACACCATATATTTT.

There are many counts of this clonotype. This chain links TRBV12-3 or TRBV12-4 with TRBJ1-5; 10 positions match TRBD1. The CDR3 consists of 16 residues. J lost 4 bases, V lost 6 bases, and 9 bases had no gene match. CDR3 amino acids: CASSTGTGALNQPQHF. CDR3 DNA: TGTGCCAGCAGCACCGGGACAGGGGCCCTTAATCAGCCCCAGCATTTT.

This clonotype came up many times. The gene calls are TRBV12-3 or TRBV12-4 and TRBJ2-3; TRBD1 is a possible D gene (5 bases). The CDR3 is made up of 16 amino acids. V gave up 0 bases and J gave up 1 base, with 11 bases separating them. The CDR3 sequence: CASSLAPTVRTDTQYF. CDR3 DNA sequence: TGTGCCAGCAGTTTAGCCCCGACAGTCCGCACAGATACGCAGTATTTT.

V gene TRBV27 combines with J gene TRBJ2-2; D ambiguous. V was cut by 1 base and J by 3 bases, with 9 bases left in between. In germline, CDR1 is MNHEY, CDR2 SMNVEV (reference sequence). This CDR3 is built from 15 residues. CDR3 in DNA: TGTGCCAGCAGTTTATTGGCCGAGGACACCGGGGAGCTGTTTTTT. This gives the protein CASSLLAEDTGELFF.

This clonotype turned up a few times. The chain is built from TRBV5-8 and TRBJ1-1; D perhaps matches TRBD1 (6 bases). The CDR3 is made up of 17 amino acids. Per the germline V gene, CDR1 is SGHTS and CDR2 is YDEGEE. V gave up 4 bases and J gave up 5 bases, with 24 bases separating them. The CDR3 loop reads CASSHSIVRDKVTEAFF. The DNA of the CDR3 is TGTGCCAGCAGCCATTCCATCGTACGGGACAAGGTTACTGAAGCTTTCTTT.

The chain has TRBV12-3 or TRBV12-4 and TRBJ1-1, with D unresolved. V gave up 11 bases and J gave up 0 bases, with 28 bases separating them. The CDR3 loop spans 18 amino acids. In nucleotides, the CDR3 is TGTGCCTTCAGTTTAGCGTTACCTGGGCACCCCATGAACACTGAAGCTTTCTTT. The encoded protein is CAFSLALPGHPMNTEAFF.

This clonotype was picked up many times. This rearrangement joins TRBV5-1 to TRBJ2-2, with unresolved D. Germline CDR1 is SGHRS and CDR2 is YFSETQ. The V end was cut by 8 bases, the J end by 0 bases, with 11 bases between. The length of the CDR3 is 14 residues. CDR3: CASLAQPNTGELFF. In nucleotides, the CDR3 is TGCGCCAGTCTGGCCCAACCGAACACCGGGGAGCTGTTTTTT.